These 9 T cell receptor beta chains came from one sample sequenced in a study of blood T cell repertoires in COVID-19. Data came from immunoSEQ multiplex PCR; TCRdb stores just in-frame clones and leaves some out. The table has roughly 150,000 clones, around four fifths seen once. The sequenced material came from peripheral blood. These receptors were obtained from an elderly woman with active or convalescent COVID-19.

The rearrangement joins TRBV7-2 to TRBJ2-7; 7 nucleotides align to TRBD1. The ends lost 2 bases at V and 7 bases at J; junction bases unmatched: 11. The CDR3 is made up of 15 amino acids. Germline V CDR1 and CDR2: SGHTA, FQGNSA. The CDR3 loop is CASSLPSTGAKEQYF. The CDR3 coding sequence is TGTGCCAGCAGCTTACCCTCTACAGGGGCGAAGGAGCAGTACTTC.

The gene calls are TRBV5-4 and TRBJ2-2; 12 nucleotides line up with TRBD1. The CDR3 is made up of 16 amino acids. Trimming at V came to 4 bases and at J to 4 bases, leaving 5 bases not matched to a gene. Germline V CDR1 and CDR2: SGHNT, YYREEE (reference sequence). The CDR3 region is CASSGGQGAVTGELFF. The CDR3 DNA is TGTGCCAGCAGCGGGGGACAGGGGGCGGTCACCGGGGAGCTGTTTTTT.

The genes are TRBV2 and TRBJ1-5; D not resolved. V was pared by 6 bases and J by 2 bases, with 14 bases between. The CDR3 sequence is 15 residues long. The V gene's germline CDR1 is SNHLY and CDR2 FYNNEI. The CDR3: CASSYTEIGNQPQHF. The CDR3 nucleotides read TGTGCCAGCAGCTACACAGAAATTGGCAATCAGCCCCAGCATTTT.

V gene TRBV19 combines with J gene TRBJ1-1, with a possible D match to TRBD1 (5 bases). The V gene lost 6 bases and the J gene lost 6 bases, with 29 bases spanning the gap. The CDR3 loop spans 18 amino acids. CDR1 is LNHDA, CDR2 SQIVND, per germline (reference sequence). The CDR3 is CASSRSLFMGGKGAEAFF. In DNA form, the CDR3 reads TGTGCCAGTAGCCGCTCTCTGTTTATGGGAGGGAAAGGGGCTGAAGCTTTCTTT.

This chain joins TRBV6-2 or TRBV6-3 and TRBJ2-7; D possibly corresponds to TRBD1 (6 bases). Trimming took off 5 bases at V and 5 bases at J, with 13 bases between the two ends. CDR3 length: 13 residues. Germline V gives CDR1 MNHEY, CDR2 SVGEGT. CDR3 sequence reads: CASSPSGTHEQYF. Written as DNA, the CDR3 is TGTGCCAGCAGTCCCTCCGGGACACACGAGCAGTACTTC.

This chain connects TRBV7-8 to TRBJ1-5; 8 nucleotides align to TRBD1. V lost 1 base to trimming and J lost 7 bases; unmatched junction nucleotides: 6. Germline V gives CDR1 SGHVS, CDR2 FQNEAQ. The CDR3 is 15 amino acids. In DNA form, the CDR3 reads TGTGCCAGCAGCTTAGGGACAGGGAAAGGGCAGCCCCAGCATTTT. It yields the protein CASSLGTGKGQPQHF. Drawing the rest from reference TRBV7-8 and TRBJ1-5, the complete variable domain is GAGVSQSPRYKVAKRGQDVALRCDPISGHVSLFWYQQALGQGPEFLTYFQNEAQLDKSGLPSDRFFAERPEGSVSTLKIQRTQQEDSAVYLCASSLGTGKGQPQHFGDGTRLSIL.

V and J are TRBV4-1 and TRBJ1-2, with 8 bases matching TRBD1. CDR1 is MGHRA and CDR2 is YSYEKL in the germline V gene. Trimming cost V 0 bases and J 5 bases; bases outside gene matches: 17. CDR3 length: 19 residues. This chain's CDR3 is CASSQDRGQALAPIYGYTF. The CDR3 DNA is TGCGCCAGCAGCCAAGATCGGGGACAGGCACTCGCTCCGATATATGGCTACACCTTC.

The chain has TRBV4-3 and TRBJ2-5; possible D gene TRBD2, 6 bases. V dropped 0 bases and J dropped 7 bases, with 12 bases sitting between them. The CDR3 runs 14 residues. The germline V gene encodes CDR1 LGHNA and CDR2 YSLEER. The CDR3 coding sequence is TGCGCCAGCAGCCAAGATTACCAGGAGGGGACCCAGTACTTC. It encodes CASSQDYQEGTQYF.

The chain has TRBV9 and TRBJ2-7, with D maybe TRBD2 (5 bases). In germline, CDR1 is SGDLS, CDR2 YYNGEE. V was trimmed by 4 bases and J by 4 bases, leaving 12 bases between them. The CDR3 extends over 13 amino acids. For the CDR3, the DNA is TGTGCCAGCAGCCCCGCGGGCGGGTACGAGCAGTACTTC. This encodes CASSPAGGYEQYF.